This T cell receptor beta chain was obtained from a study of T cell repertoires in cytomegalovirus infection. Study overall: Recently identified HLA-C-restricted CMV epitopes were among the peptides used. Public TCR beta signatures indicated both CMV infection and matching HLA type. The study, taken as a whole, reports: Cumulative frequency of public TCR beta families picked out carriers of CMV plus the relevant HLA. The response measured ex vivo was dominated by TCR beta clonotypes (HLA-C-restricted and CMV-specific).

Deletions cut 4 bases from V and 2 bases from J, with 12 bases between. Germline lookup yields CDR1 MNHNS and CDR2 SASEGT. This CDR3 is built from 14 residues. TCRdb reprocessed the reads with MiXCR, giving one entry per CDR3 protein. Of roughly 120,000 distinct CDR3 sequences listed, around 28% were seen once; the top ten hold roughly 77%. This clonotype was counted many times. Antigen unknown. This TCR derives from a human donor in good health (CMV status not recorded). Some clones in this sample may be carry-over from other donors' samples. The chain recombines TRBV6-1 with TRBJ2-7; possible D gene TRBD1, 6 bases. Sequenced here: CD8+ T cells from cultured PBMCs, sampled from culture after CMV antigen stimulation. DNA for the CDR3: TGTGCCAGCAGTGCCCGGGACAAGACCTACGAGCAGTACTTC. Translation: CASSARDKTYEQYF.